Shown below are 24 T cell receptor beta chains from a single sample sequenced in a study of blood T cells in healthy people across ages. Through a sample-barcoded 5' primer and a J-beta primer mix, a second PCR was run for roughly 6 to 11 cycles. MiXCR, run by TCRdb on the 5' RACE reads, gives a single entry per CDR3 protein. This sample has 700,000 to 850,000 distinct CDR3 sequences; less than 70% occur once, and the top ten carry about 42%. Sequenced input: blood. Receptor source: a man older than 75 in good health.

The table lists this clonotype with a few counts. The rearrangement uses TRBV15 and TRBJ2-3, with TRBD2 identical over 7 bases. The CDR3 is 14 residues long. With 5 bases clipped from V and 14 bases from J, the junction kept 16 bases outside the gene matches. Germline V gene sequence: CDR1 LNHNV, CDR2 YYDKDF (reference sequence). The CDR3 loop reads CATSASGLYRYAYF. CDR3 sequence (DNA): TGTGCCACCAGCGCTAGCGGATTGTACAGATACGCGTATTTT.

V gene TRBV6-5 combines with J gene TRBJ2-1; D is unclear. The CDR3 has 13 amino acids. Germline CDR1 MNHEY, CDR2 SVGAGI. The V end lost 8 bases, the J end lost 8 bases, and 16 bases lay between the germline ends. CDR3 amino acids: CASGVYGLDEQFF. CDR3 nucleotides: TGTGCCAGCGGGGTTTACGGGCTCGATGAGCAGTTCTTC.

The chain recombines TRBV12-3 or TRBV12-4 with TRBJ1-1; D ambiguous. V was trimmed by 3 bases and J by 1 base, leaving 6 bases between them. This CDR3 has 13 residues. Here the CDR3 reads CASSFRANTEAFF. CDR3 in DNA: TGTGCCAGCAGTTTCCGGGCGAACACTGAAGCTTTCTTT.

This clonotype has a count of ten or more. The rearrangement links TRBV24-1 to TRBJ2-4, with 9 bases aligning to TRBD1. The V gene's germline CDR1 is KGHDR and CDR2 SFDVKD. J was trimmed by 2 bases and V by 2 bases; bases with no gene match: 12. The CDR3 has 19 residues. CDR3 bases: TGTGCCACCAGTGATTACTGGGACAGGGCATTTGGGTCCAAAAACATTCAGTACTTC. This gives the protein CATSDYWDRAFGSKNIQYF.

Of note for this clonotype: Sequence at one end of the junction differs from germline and may be a read error. The chain carries TRBV29-1 and TRBJ2-5, with a possible D match to TRBD2 (6 bases). CDR1 is SQVTM, CDR2 ANQGSEA, per germline. CDR3 length: 14 amino acids. The CDR3 nucleotides are TGCAACGTTGTAATCGGGGGAGTGGGAGAGACCCAGTACTTC. It specifies CNVVIGGVGETQYF. Full variable domain (missing parts from reference TRBV29-1 and TRBJ2-5): SAVISQKPSRDICQRGTSLTIQCQVDSQVTMMFWYRQQPGQSLTLIATANQGSEATYESGFVIDKFPISRPNLTFSTLTVSNMSPEDSSIYLCNVVIGGVGETQYFGPGTRLLVL.

The rearrangement joins TRBV12-3 or TRBV12-4 to TRBJ1-6; D is undetermined. Trimming pared 3 bases from V and 7 bases from J, leaving 4 bases between. CDR3 length equals 12 residues. In DNA, the CDR3 is TGTGCCAGCAGTTTCCCGAATTCACCCCTCCACTTT. Protein sequence: CASSFPNSPLHF.

This chain connects TRBV5-6 to TRBJ2-1; 7 nucleotides match TRBD2. Germline CDR1 SGHDT, CDR2 YYEEEE. Unmatched junction bases numbered 5, after V lost 7 bases and J lost 7 bases. The length of the CDR3 is 12 residues. CDR3 amino acids: CASGQGGNEQFF. CDR3 sequence (DNA): TGTGCCAGCGGCCAGGGAGGGAATGAGCAGTTCTTC.

V is TRBV6-5 and J is TRBJ2-5; 11 nucleotides agree with TRBD2. This CDR3 has 15 residues. CDR1 MNHEY and CDR2 SVGAGI come from the germline V gene. The trim removed 0 bases at V and 5 bases at J, leaving 2 bases unmatched. The DNA of the CDR3 is TGTGCCAGCAGTTACTCGACTAGCGGGAAGGAGACCCAGTACTTC. Protein: CASSYSTSGKETQYF.

CDR3 DNA: TGTGCCAGCAGCCTTTGGACAGACCTCTCCTACAATGAGCAGTACTTC. Protein sequence: CASSLWTDLSYNEQYF. The chain uses TRBV13 and TRBJ2-1, with D perhaps matching TRBD1 (6 bases). The end of the DNA fits TRBJ2-7 better, so the J call may be wrong. Germline CDR1 reads PRHDT; CDR2 reads FYEKMQ (reference sequence). This CDR3 spans 16 amino acids.

The chain couples TRBV20-1 to TRBJ1-1; no definite D call. CDR1 is DFQATT and CDR2 is SNEGSKA in the germline V gene (reference sequence). With 3 bases removed from V and 7 bases from J, the gap between germline ends came to 15 bases. The length of the CDR3 is 13 residues. Here the CDR3 DNA reads TGCAGTGCTAGGACGGCGGGCAGGCGTGAAGCTTTCTTT. This translates into CSARTAGRREAFF.

This clonotype showed up just once. V gene TRBV28 combines with J gene TRBJ2-7; TRBD2 matches 7 bases. Germline loops: CDR1 MDHEN, CDR2 SYDVKM. The CDR3 has 18 residues. The V segment lost 6 bases and the J segment 6 bases; nucleotides outside the gene matches: 23. The CDR3 DNA follows: TGTGCCAGCAGCCCCCGTGGGCTAGCGGTCTTAACGGGAGGCGAGCAGTACTTC. Translation: CASSPRGLAVLTGGEQYF.

V is TRBV18 and J is TRBJ1-2; D call uncertain. The CDR3 sequence is 15 residues long. CDR1 and CDR2 from the germline V gene are KGHSH and LQKENI. V dropped 3 bases and J dropped 5 bases, with 16 bases sitting between them. The CDR3: CASSPGSKPGYGYTF. CDR3 nucleotide sequence: TGTGCCAGCTCACCCGGGTCAAAACCCGGGTATGGCTACACCTTC.

The chain couples TRBV7-3 to TRBJ2-5; D gene uncertain. The CDR3 is made up of 15 amino acids. Trimming took off 2 bases at V and 1 base at J, with 11 bases between the two ends. Germline CDR1 and CDR2: SGHTA and FQGTGA. CDR3 DNA sequence: TGTGCCAGCAGCTTAGGACCTCTCACCCAAGAGACCCAGTACTTC. Amino acids: CASSLGPLTQETQYF.

Written as DNA, the CDR3 is TGTGCCATCAGTGACCAGGACAGGAGGCCCTACGAGCAGTACTTC. It translates to CAISDQDRRPYEQYF. The chain employs TRBV10-3 and TRBJ2-7, with 7 positions matching TRBD1. Germline CDR1 and CDR2: ENHRY and SYGVKD. The CDR3 spans 15 residues. J was trimmed by 2 bases and V by 3 bases; bases with no gene match: 7.

The chain recombines TRBV7-3 with TRBJ2-3, with D perhaps matching TRBD2 (6 bases). The CDR3 is made up of 18 amino acids. Trimming cost V 0 bases and J 1 base, with 17 bases left between them. The V gene's germline CDR1 is SGHTA and CDR2 FQGTGA. This chain's CDR3 is CASSLTWGGAPGTDTQYF. CDR3 bases: TGTGCCAGCAGCTTAACGTGGGGCGGGGCCCCTGGCACAGATACGCAGTATTTT.

The chain links TRBV20-1 to TRBJ2-3; D could derive from TRBD1 or TRBD2 (5 bases each). CDR3 length: 15 residues. The germline V and J ends were trimmed by 6 bases and 8 bases, with 24 bases remaining between them. CDR1 DFQATT and CDR2 SNEGSKA come from the germline V gene (reference sequence). The DNA of the CDR3 is TGCAGTGCCCGGGACCGATGGACCTCGGGCCGTACGCAGTATTTT. Translating gives CSARDRWTSGRTQYF.

The CDR3 nucleotides are TGTGCCAGCTCACCCCGGGAGGGGACCGACGAGCAGTACTTC. Its translation: CASSPREGTDEQYF. This chain connects TRBV18 to TRBJ2-5; 8 bases match TRBD2. The end of the DNA fits TRBJ2-7 better, so the J call may be wrong. The CDR3 is 14 amino acids. Germline CDR1 KGHSH, CDR2 LQKENI.

V and J are TRBV2 and TRBJ1-2, with a possible D match to TRBD1 (5 bases). CDR3 length: 14 residues. Germline-derived CDR1 and CDR2 are SNHLY and FYNNEI. Between the trimmed V and J ends, which lost 4 bases and 4 bases, there was a span of 13 bases. CDR3 in DNA: TGTGCCAGCAGTGGTCAGGGTCGGTTCTATGGCTACACCTTC. Protein sequence: CASSGQGRFYGYTF.

This clonotype appeared a few times. This chain uses TRBV6-1 with TRBJ2-1, with TRBD2 matching 8 bases. Germline loops: CDR1 MNHNS, CDR2 SASEGT. V gave up 6 bases and J gave up 0 bases; unmatched junction bases: 7. The CDR3 has 16 residues. The chain's CDR3 is CASRGQSGSSYNEQFF. In DNA, the CDR3 is TGTGCCAGCAGGGGGCAGAGCGGGAGCTCCTACAATGAGCAGTTCTTC.

This clonotype was observed a few times. This chain links TRBV27 with TRBJ2-1; D may match TRBD1 or TRBD2 (5 bases each). This CDR3 contains 13 residues. V lost 3 bases and J lost 6, with 9 bases in between. Germline CDR1 MNHEY, CDR2 SMNVEV (reference sequence). CDR3 DNA: TGTGCCAGCAGTTTGGGACCCCCCAATGAGCAGTTCTTC. Translated: CASSLGPPNEQFF.

This chain uses TRBV2 with TRBJ2-1, with 11 bases lining up with TRBD2. CDR3 length: 17 amino acids. J gave up 2 bases and V 6 bases, and 9 bases lay outside the gene matches. CDR1 SNHLY and CDR2 FYNNEI come from the germline V gene. The CDR3, as DNA: TGTGCCAGCAGACTTGAAATAGCGGGAGGGCCCTACAATGAGCAGTTCTTC. It is translated as CASRLEIAGGPYNEQFF.

The rearrangement links TRBV6-5 to TRBJ2-5; 9 bases map to TRBD1. The CDR3 loop spans 16 amino acids. Germline V gene sequence: CDR1 MNHEY, CDR2 SVGAGI. The V gene end was trimmed by 5 bases and the J gene end by 4 bases; junction bases not matched to a gene: 11. The CDR3, as DNA: TGTGCCAGCAGTCTTATCGGACAGGGGCTGGGAGAGACCCAGTACTTC. Translation: CASSLIGQGLGETQYF.

This clonotype was seen only a few times. The rearrangement links TRBV6-2 or TRBV6-3 to TRBJ2-1; TRBD2 aligns across 10 bases. The CDR3 is 14 amino acids. J gave up 3 bases and V 7 bases, and 3 bases lay outside the gene matches. Germline V gene sequence: CDR1 MNHEY, CDR2 SVGEGT. The CDR3 loop is CASKAGGSYNEQFF. The CDR3 DNA reads as TGTGCCAGCAAAGCGGGGGGGAGCTACAATGAGCAGTTCTTC.

The chain couples TRBV6-2 or TRBV6-3 to TRBJ2-1; possible D gene TRBD2, 6 bases. V lost 2 bases to trimming and J lost 2 bases, with 10 bases between them. Per germline, CDR1 MNHEY and CDR2 SVGEGT. This CDR3 comprises 15 residues. CDR3 loop: CASSYGSGAYNEQFF. DNA of the CDR3: TGTGCCAGCAGTTACGGTAGCGGAGCCTACAATGAGCAGTTCTTC.